Listed below are T cell receptor beta chains from one sample, sequenced in a study of blood T cells in healthy people across ages. TCRdb fed the 5' RACE reads into MiXCR, producing one record per CDR3 protein. The sample contains 850,000 to 1,300,000 distinct CDR3 sequences, around 45% of which appear only once. The specimen sequenced was blood. The receptor set was obtained from a woman in her sixties or seventies in good health. The CDR3 runs from the conserved cysteine through the conserved F or W. Fields, in order: V gene, clone size, CDR3 protein. Size values are once, few and many counts, or a class for expanded clones, and some rows have none.

>TRBV11-2|NA
CASSYAPGGGQPQHF
>TRBV20-1|few
CSADAQQGGSGYTF
>TRBV4-1|once
CASSPLQGLASEQYF
>TRBV27|few
CASSLQDRTTSPLHF
>TRBV5-1|NA
CASSVDSTSYEQYF
>TRBV27|NA
CATLDLGGYTF
>TRBV19|once
CASSTGQTFQPQHF
>TRBV10-3|few
CATGDRGTGYTF
>TRBV20-1|few
CSATLRQGNQPQHF
>TRBV27|NA
CASSTRGYYEQYF
>TRBV29-1|few
CSVDKATGEQYF
>TRBV6-1|NA
CASSEVRGNEQYF
>TRBV2|NA
CASSEVRYQPQHF
>TRBV20-1|NA
CSASPASGSGGTQYF
>TRBV5-6|many
CASSLVTGGEQYF
>TRBV7-2|NA
CASSSNRQSTEAFF
>TRBV20-1|NA
CNASQGDHEQYF
>TRBV28|NA
CASRSFYTYEQYF
>TRBV5-1|NA
CASSFTADRTDTQYF
>TRBV20-1|once
CSAKLAGETDTQYF
>TRBV7-3|many
CASSLSGRRPTDTQYF
>TRBV12-3/TRBV12-4|few
CASSLKRDRNNEQYF
>TRBV10-3|many
CAISDLYGQETQYF
>TRBV28|NA
CASSGDRGRPQHF
>TRBV4-2|NA
CASSTEGQSSYNEQFF
>TRBV20-1|NA
CSARITGAYNEQFF
>TRBV12-3/TRBV12-4|few
CASSLAERSSYNEQFF
>TRBV20-1|few
CSGDRENSPLHF
>TRBV2|few
CATSNRPDGYTF
>TRBV27|few
CASSPPPGRGTFNYGYTF
>TRBV2|NA
CASGREFGNEKLFF
>TRBV7-3|many
CASSFAGQGEGGYTF
>TRBV18|many
CASSPRGTNEKLFF
>TRBV12-3/TRBV12-4|NA
CASSLLGLAGAEQFF
>TRBV20-1|few
CSARDGASNYGYTF
>TRBV19|few
CASNSEQGTEAFF
>TRBV12-3/TRBV12-4|few
CASSSKNGGRSGELFF
>TRBV5-1|few
CASSTGLAGGFGENIQYF
>TRBV7-9|few
CASSLAAGGNIQYF
>TRBV11-2|NA
CASSLGLGGVDEQYF
>TRBV20-1|NA
CSATRGSASYGQYF
>TRBV2|once
CASSEVRGHYEQYF
>TRBV2|NA
CASREMGVGEQYF
>TRBV2|few
CASNAGTGPYNEQFF
>TRBV10-3|few
CAITGTDYGYTF
>TRBV20-1|few
CSAVLADNEQFF
>TRBV29-1|few
CSVAGQFQETQFF
>TRBV4-1|NA
CASSFRLAEQKGGDGEQFF
>TRBV5-1|NA
CASSRIGTSTDTQYF
>TRBV12-3/TRBV12-4|many
CASSLSGAGEQYF
>TRBV20-1|NA
CSAGDLGGRGPGELFF
>TRBV27|NA
CASSSSGFNYGYTF
>TRBV20-1|NA
CSARAAGVYGLYEQYF
>TRBV7-9|NA
CASRFPAGHFRTEAFF